This is a list of T cell receptor beta chains from one sample in a study of PD-1 blockade in mismatch repair-deficient tumors. The data were produced by immunoSEQ multiplex PCR, yet TCRdb's version contains in-frame clones alone and is incomplete. Of around 50,000 clones detected, 65% to 80% appear once; the ten largest clones hold roughly 3.3%. This specimen was PBMCs, taken before pembrolizumab treatment. All receptors come from an adult with mismatch repair-deficient cancer. CDR3s include the opening cysteine and the closing phenylalanine or tryptophan. The order of the fields is D gene, V gene, clone size, J gene, CDR3 protein, CDR3 DNA. A D gene is named only where the DNA matches it firmly. The size field is filled for only some rows; it gives once, few, many or a size class.

D: TRBD2; V: TRBV11-2; size: .; J: TRBJ2-7; CDR3: CASSLLAGGYEQYF; DNA: TGTGCCAGCAGCTTGCTAGCGGGAGGCTACGAGCAGTACTTC
D: .; V: TRBV5-4; size: .; J: TRBJ2-2; CDR3: CASSSGGRRAGELFF; DNA: TGTGCCAGCAGCTCCGGGGGAAGGAGGGCCGGGGAGCTGTTTTTT
D: .; V: TRBV14; size: .; J: TRBJ1-2; CDR3: CASSLANRVFDYGYTF; DNA: TGTGCCAGCAGCCTCGCGAACAGGGTATTCGACTATGGCTACACCTTC
D: TRBD2; V: TRBV27; size: few; J: TRBJ2-1; CDR3: CASRVAGGSYNEQFF; DNA: TGTGCCAGCAGGGTAGCGGGAGGGTCCTACAATGAGCAGTTCTTC
D: .; V: TRBV9; size: .; J: TRBJ2-2; CDR3: CASSVSGFGELFF; DNA: TGTGCCAGCAGCGTTTCTGGGTTCGGGGAGCTGTTTTTT
D: .; V: TRBV27; size: .; J: TRBJ1-5; CDR3: CASSLPGTDQPQHF; DNA: TGTGCCAGCAGTTTACCAGGGACGGACCAGCCCCAGCATTTT
D: TRBD1; V: TRBV19; size: .; J: TRBJ1-5; CDR3: CASFSGTGRQPQHF; DNA: TGTGCCAGTTTCTCCGGGACAGGGAGGCAGCCCCAGCATTTT
D: .; V: TRBV6-6; size: .; J: TRBJ1-5; CDR3: CASSLTGQPQHF; DNA: TGTGCCAGCAGTTTAACAGGACAGCCCCAGCATTTT
D: .; V: TRBV18; size: .; J: TRBJ1-2; CDR3: CASSPDNANYGYTF; DNA: TGTGCCAGCTCACCCGACAACGCTAACTATGGCTACACCTTC
D: TRBD2; V: TRBV7-9; size: few; J: TRBJ2-3; CDR3: CATGASGNTDTQYF; DNA: TGTGCCACGGGAGCTAGCGGAAACACAGATACGCAGTATTTT
D: .; V: TRBV9; size: .; J: TRBJ2-1; CDR3: CASSQTGTVVDEQFF; DNA: TGTGCCAGCAGCCAAACCGGGACGGTGGTCGATGAGCAGTTCTTC
D: .; V: TRBV7-2; size: .; J: TRBJ1-3; CDR3: CASSLRGDSGNTIYF; DNA: TGTGCCAGCAGCTTAAGGGGGGACTCTGGAAACACCATATATTTT
D: TRBD1; V: TRBV4-3; size: .; J: TRBJ1-5; CDR3: CASSHRQGYQPQHF; DNA: TGCGCCAGCAGCCACAGACAGGGCTATCAGCCCCAGCATTTT
D: TRBD2; V: TRBV9; size: .; J: TRBJ2-7; CDR3: CASSGLADEQYF; DNA: TGTGCCAGCAGCGGACTAGCGGATGAGCAGTACTTC
D: .; V: TRBV9; size: .; J: TRBJ2-2; CDR3: CASSAAAGANTGELFF; DNA: TGTGCCAGCAGCGCCGCGGCAGGGGCGAACACCGGGGAGCTGTTTTTT
D: TRBD1; V: TRBV2; size: .; J: TRBJ1-2; CDR3: CASGQGQGVYGYTF; DNA: TGTGCCAGCGGCCAGGGACAGGGAGTTTATGGCTACACCTTC
D: TRBD1; V: TRBV7-2; size: medium-sized; J: TRBJ2-2; CDR3: CASSFPGQGYTGELFF; DNA: TGTGCCAGCAGCTTCCCGGGACAGGGATACACCGGGGAGCTGTTTTTT
D: .; V: TRBV7-9; size: few; J: TRBJ2-7; CDR3: CASSRQAKRYEQYF; DNA: TGTGCCAGCAGCCGACAGGCAAAGCGGTACGAGCAGTACTTC
D: .; V: TRBV10-3; size: .; J: TRBJ2-7; CDR3: CAISESPRDGYEQYF; DNA: TGTGCCATCAGTGAGTCGCCGAGGGATGGCTACGAGCAGTACTTC
D: .; V: TRBV25-1; size: .; J: TRBJ2-7; CDR3: CASSEGGLGEQYF; DNA: TGTGCCAGCAGTGAAGGGGGTTTGGGTGAGCAGTACTTC
D: .; V: TRBV7-3; size: few; J: TRBJ1-5; CDR3: CASSTRAGQPQHF; DNA: TGTGCCAGCAGCACAAGGGCCGGGCAGCCCCAGCATTTT
D: .; V: TRBV7-2; size: .; J: TRBJ2-7; CDR3: CASKISGNPYEQYF; DNA: TGTGCCAGCAAGATAAGCGGAAATCCCTACGAGCAGTACTTC
D: TRBD1; V: TRBV11-2; size: .; J: TRBJ2-7; CDR3: CASSRGTGTYEQYF; DNA: TGTGCCAGCAGCCGGGGGACAGGAACCTACGAGCAGTACTTC
D: .; V: TRBV11-3; size: medium-sized; J: TRBJ1-2; CDR3: CASSWGPGSHYGYTF; DNA: TGTGCCAGCAGCTGGGGTCCGGGATCCCACTATGGCTACACCTTC
D: .; V: TRBV28; size: few; J: TRBJ1-2; CDR3: CASSKTNYGYTF; DNA: TGTGCCAGCAGCAAAACTAACTATGGCTACACCTTC
D: TRBD2; V: TRBV2; size: .; J: TRBJ2-2; CDR3: CASVSGGSSDTGELFF; DNA: TGTGCCAGCGTTTCCGGCGGGAGCAGCGACACCGGGGAGCTGTTTTTT